These T cell receptor beta chains were read from a single sample in a study of blood T cell repertoires in COVID-19. Sequencing used immunoSEQ multiplex PCR; TCRdb keeps in-frame clones, though not all of them. The sample lists tens of thousands of clones, roughly 83% seen once, with about 4.5% in the top ten. The sequenced material came from peripheral blood. Every receptor here comes from a man aged 50 to 59 with active COVID-19. Each CDR3 is given with its conserved first and last residue. Each record gives: clone size, D gene, J gene, V gene, CDR3 DNA, CDR3 protein. The D gene is left open where the match is weak. Rows may omit the clone size; those that give it use once, few, many or a size class.

>-|TRBD1|TRBJ2-2|TRBV10-3
TGTGCCATCAGTGTATCGGCAGGGGGCTCCCTCAACACCGGGGAGCTGTTTTTT
CAISVSAGGSLNTGELFF
>-|-|TRBJ2-5|TRBV11-2
TGTGCCAGCAGCACGGGAGAGACCCAGTACTTC
CASSTGETQYF
>-|-|TRBJ2-3|TRBV5-1
TGCGCCAGCAGCTTGGACGGCGGCCGGATGGATACGCAGTATTTT
CASSLDGGRMDTQYF
>-|-|TRBJ1-5|TRBV7-2
TGTGCCAGCAGCCCCCCAGGTCAGCCCCAGCATTTT
CASSPPGQPQHF
>-|TRBD1|TRBJ2-5|TRBV5-4
TGTGCCAGCAGCTCATGGACAGGGTGGGAGACCCAGTACTTC
CASSSWTGWETQYF
>-|-|TRBJ2-2|TRBV9
TGTGCCAGCAGCCTAGGAAACACGAACACCGGGGAGCTGTTTTTT
CASSLGNTNTGELFF
>once|-|TRBJ1-4|TRBV28
TGTGCCAGCAGTTTCTTGGCAGGGGCCTCTAATGAAAAACTGTTTTTT
CASSFLAGASNEKLFF
>-|-|TRBJ2-7|TRBV7-2
TGTGCCAGCAGCTGGGTGCGGGACAGCACCTACGAGCAGTACTTC
CASSWVRDSTYEQYF
>once|-|TRBJ1-2|TRBV7-2
TGTGCCAGCAGCCACCTTGGGCCTTTTGATGGCTACACCTTC
CASSHLGPFDGYTF
>-|TRBD2|TRBJ2-5|TRBV6-5
TGTGCCAGCAGTTCATCGCGGGGGGGAGAGACCCAGTACTTC
CASSSSRGGETQYF
>once|TRBD2|TRBJ2-5|TRBV5-8
TGTGCCAGCAGCTTGGCCCTAGCGGGGGGTTCAGAGACCCAGTACTTC
CASSLALAGGSETQYF
>-|-|TRBJ2-6|TRBV4-3
TGCGCCAGCAGCAACCGACCGGGAAGCTCTGGGGCCAACGTCCTGACTTTC
CASSNRPGSSGANVLTF
>few|TRBD1|TRBJ1-3|TRBV5-1
TGCGCCAGCAGCTCAGCCGGGACAGCCGGAAACACCATATATTTT
CASSSAGTAGNTIYF
>-|-|TRBJ2-2|TRBV5-1
TGCGCCAGCAGCTTTGAAACCGCCGGCGGGGAGCTGTTTTTT
CASSFETAGGELFF